This TCR beta chain was recovered during a study of Ad26.COV2.S vaccination and SARS-CoV-2 variants. Assay: immunoSEQ multiplex PCR; the TCRdb copy retains only in-frame clones and omits some. This table holds hundreds of thousands of clones, 70% to 90% found once. Stated treatment: 15 to 20 received Ad26.COV2.S at low or high dose, single or two shots; 5 received placebo; per-sample allocation not given. Vaccine and placebo recipients were sampled on day 63 after the first injection. The CDR3 has 15 residues. The J segment lost 6 bases and the V segment lost 5 bases, leaving 10 bases of the junction unmatched. The germline V gene encodes CDR1 SGHTA and CDR2 FQGNSA.

The sequencing here drew on peripheral blood, taken in a trial of Ad26.COV2.S vaccine versus placebo. V usage is TRBV7-2 and J usage is TRBJ1-1, with 9 positions matching TRBD1. The receptor was derived from a person between 18 and 60 years old who received the Ad26.COV2.S COVID-19 vaccine or a placebo. The CDR3 region has the DNA TGTGCCAGCAGCCCTCTCGGGACAGGGTTGTCTGAAGCTTTCTTT. The encoded protein is CASSPLGTGLSEAFF.